The entry that follows covers one T cell receptor (beta chain) sequence. Sequencing was performed with immunoSEQ multiplex PCR; in TCRdb, only in-frame clones are kept and a portion is missing. Of about 190,000 clones listed, roughly 80% are singletons. This specimen belongs to a study of blood T cell repertoires in COVID-19. The overall study: Samples came from the United States, Italy and Spain, spanning acute and convalescent COVID-19. PBMCs, B-cell-depleted T cells, or T cells provided the cDNA or gDNA that made up the material.

The ends were cut back, 11 bases at V and 4 bases at J, with 12 bases in the middle. The CDR3 consists of 11 residues. Germline V gene sequence: CDR1 MGHDK, CDR2 SYGVNS. The TCR sequence derives from a woman aged 45-60 years with acute or convalescent COVID-19. The sample taken for sequencing was peripheral blood. The chain carries TRBV25-1 and TRBJ2-7; possibly TRBD2 for D (5 bases). CDR3: CAGSAAYEQYF. The CDR3 region has the DNA TGTGCCGGGAGCGCGGCGTACGAGCAGTACTTC.